This T cell receptor beta chain was profiled in a study of cytomegalovirus exposure and HLA in healthy donors. CDR3 length equals 15 residues. Germline CDR1 is SGHTS and CDR2 is YDEGEE. V was pared by 4 bases and J by 6 bases, with 20 bases between. Use of 60 Vbeta and 13 Jbeta primers characterized the PCR. Sequencing used immunoSEQ multiplex PCR; TCRdb keeps in-frame clones, though not all of them. This sample yields fewer than 200,000 clones, of which 80% to 90% are seen a single time; roughly 0.75% belongs to the top ten. Source material: PBMCs. This rearrangement joins TRBV5-8 to TRBJ2-7; D perhaps matches TRBD2 (6 bases). The origin of this receptor is a woman younger than 30 in good health and CMV-seronegative. The CDR3 spells CASSLFRGKGFEQYF. CDR3 coding DNA: TGTGCCAGCAGCCTGTTCCGGGGGAAGGGGTTCGAGCAGTACTTC.